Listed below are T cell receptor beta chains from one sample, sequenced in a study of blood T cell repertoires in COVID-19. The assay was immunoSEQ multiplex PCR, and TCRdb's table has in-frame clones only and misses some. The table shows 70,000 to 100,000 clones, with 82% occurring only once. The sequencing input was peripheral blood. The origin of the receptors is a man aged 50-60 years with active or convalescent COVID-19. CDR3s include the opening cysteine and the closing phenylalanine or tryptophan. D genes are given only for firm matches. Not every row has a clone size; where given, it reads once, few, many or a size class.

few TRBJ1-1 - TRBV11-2 CASSSEMNTEAFF TGTGCCAGCAGCTCGGAGATGAACACTGAAGCTTTCTTT
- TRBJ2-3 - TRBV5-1 CASSIGWGETDTQYF TGCGCCAGCAGCATTGGTTGGGGGGAGACAGATACGCAGTATTTT
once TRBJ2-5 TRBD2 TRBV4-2 CASSQDGTGGETQYF TGTGCCAGCAGCCAAGATGGGACGGGGGGGGAGACCCAGTACTTC
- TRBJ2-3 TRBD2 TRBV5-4 CASSLRTSGGAEGGAQYF TGTGCCAGCAGCCTCCGGACTAGCGGGGGGGCCGAGGGAGGGGCGCAGTATTTT
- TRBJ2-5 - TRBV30 CAWTPQGFQETQYF TGTGCCTGGACCCCACAGGGATTCCAAGAGACCCAGTACTTC
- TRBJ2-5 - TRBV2 CASSGFGQETQYF TGTGCCAGCAGTGGTTTTGGCCAGGAGACCCAGTACTTC
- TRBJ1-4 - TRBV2 CASSRQSATNEKLFF TGTGCCAGCAGCCGACAGAGTGCAACTAATGAAAAACTGTTTTTT
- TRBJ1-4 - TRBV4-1 CASSQTTVGYEKLFF TGCGCCAGCAGCCAAACGACAGTGGGATATGAAAAACTGTTTTTT
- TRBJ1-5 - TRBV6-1 CASSEPYAGNQPQHF TGTGCCAGCAGTGAACCCTATGCGGGCAATCAGCCCCAGCATTTT
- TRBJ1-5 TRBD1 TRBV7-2 CASSLAGTGNQPQHF TGTGCCAGCAGCTTAGCCGGGACAGGGAATCAGCCCCAGCATTTT
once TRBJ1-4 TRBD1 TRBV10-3 CAINNRGLGEKLFF TGTGCCATCAATAACAGGGGGCTGGGTGAAAAACTGTTTTTT
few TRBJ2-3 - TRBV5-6 CASSEPTDIASTDTQYF TGTGCCAGCAGCGAGCCGACAGACATCGCTAGCACAGATACGCAGTATTTT
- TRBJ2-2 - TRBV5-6 CASSYGLDTGELFF TGTGCCAGCAGCTACGGACTGGACACCGGGGAGCTGTTTTTT
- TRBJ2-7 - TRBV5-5 CASSLLQAGLYEQYF TGTGCCAGCAGCTTGCTGCAGGCTGGACTCTACGAGCAGTACTTC
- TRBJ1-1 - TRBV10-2 CASRGWAQGAEAFF TGCGCCAGCCGGGGGTGGGCACAAGGAGCGGAAGCTTTCTTT
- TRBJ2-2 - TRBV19 CASSAQGAGELFF TGTGCCAGTAGTGCACAGGGTGCCGGGGAGCTGTTTTTT
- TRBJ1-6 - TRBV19 CASTLGPDSPLHF TGTGCCAGTACCCTAGGCCCGGATTCACCCCTCCACTTT
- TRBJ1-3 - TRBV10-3 CAMTDSGNTIYF TGTGCCATGACAGATTCTGGAAACACCATATATTTT
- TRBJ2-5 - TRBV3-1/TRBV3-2 CASSQGAGTQYF TGTGCCAGCAGCCAGGGGGCCGGGACCCAGTACTTC
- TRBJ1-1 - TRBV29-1 CSAGQTNTEAFF TGCAGCGCCGGACAGACGAACACTGAAGCTTTCTTT
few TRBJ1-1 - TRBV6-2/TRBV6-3 CASSSHMNTEAFF TGTGCCAGCAGTTCACACATGAACACTGAAGCTTTCTTT
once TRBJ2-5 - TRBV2 CASRSGSRETQYF TGTGCCAGCAGGTCCGGGAGCCGGGAGACCCAGTACTTC
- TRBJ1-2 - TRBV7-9 CASSLLAGAGFYGYTF TGTGCCAGCAGCTTATTGGCGGGGGCTGGATTCTATGGCTACACCTTC
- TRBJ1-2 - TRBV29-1 CSAVVRGYGYTF TGCAGCGCTGTCGTTCGGGGCTATGGCTACACCTTC
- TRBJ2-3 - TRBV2 CASSDWRVDTQYF TGTGCCAGCAGTGATTGGAGGGTCGATACGCAGTATTTT
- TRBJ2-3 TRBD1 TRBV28 CASSLRTGGTTDTQYF TGTGCCAGCAGTTTAAGGACAGGGGGGACCACAGATACGCAGTATTTT
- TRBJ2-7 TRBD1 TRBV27 CASSFTGGSYEQYF TGTGCCAGCAGTTTTACAGGGGGCTCCTACGAGCAGTACTTC
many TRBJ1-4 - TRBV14 CASSQGARSEKLFF TGTGCCAGCAGCCAGGGGGCGCGGAGTGAAAAACTGTTTTTT
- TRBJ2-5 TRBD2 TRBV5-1 CASSLGGAQETQYF TGCGCCAGCAGCCTCGGGGGGGCCCAAGAGACCCAGTACTTC
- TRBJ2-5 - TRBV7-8 CASSLGTVEETQYF TGTGCCAGCAGCTTAGGTACAGTAGAAGAGACCCAGTACTTC
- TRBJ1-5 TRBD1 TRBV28 CASTLGGQGIYQPQHF TGTGCCAGCACCTTGGGGGGACAGGGAATCTATCAGCCCCAGCATTTT
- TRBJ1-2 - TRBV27 CASGLAQGDYGYTF TGTGCCAGCGGACTCGCACAGGGAGACTATGGCTACACCTTC
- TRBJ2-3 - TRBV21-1 CATWTGHGTDTQYF TGTGCCACCTGGACAGGGCACGGCACAGATACGCAGTATTTT